At least ten counts were recorded for the clone carrying this TCR beta chain. Using unique molecular identifiers, the investigators prepared the TCRbeta library. TCRdb ran MiXCR on the PCR reads and lists one entry per CDR3 protein. The repertoire holds 120,000 or so distinct CDR3 sequences, about a tenth seen once, with about 8.8% in the top ten. The data are from a study of T-cell reconstitution after alpha-beta-depleted transplantation in children. The sample here was PBMCs from the stem cell graft donor, taken from the stem cell graft. The clonotype was recovered from a human donor who donated a stem cell graft to a child with acute lymphoblastic leukemia.

Here the CDR3 DNA reads TGTGCCAGCAGTTTATCCTCGGGCTATCCGGGAGAAAAACTGTTTTTT. The encoded protein is CASSLSSGYPGEKLFF. The V and J genes are TRBV27 and TRBJ1-4; D gene ambiguous. The V gene lost 0 bases and the J gene lost 8 bases, with 16 bases spanning the gap. Germline loops: CDR1 MNHEY, CDR2 SMNVEV (reference sequence). This CDR3 is 16 amino acids long.